This T cell receptor (beta chain) was documented in a study of T cell responses to AZD1222 COVID-19 vaccine (dated by TCRdb to 2020 to 2022). As for the study more broadly: AZD1222 recipients with second doses at about 4 weeks or about 12 weeks were pooled, because spike-specific TCR depth and breadth did not differ between schedules. A total of 233 trial participants underwent TCR sequencing, of whom around 200 received two doses of AZD1222 and some 26 received two doses of the MenACWY control vaccine. Enrollment into the trials was organized by age into subgroups of 18-55, 56-69 and 70-plus years, and those subgroups contained approximately 160, 26 and 62 TCR-sequenced participants, respectively. The full study reports these points: Only five to seven AZD1222 recipients were SARS-CoV-2 seropositive at baseline, limiting conclusions about previously exposed vaccinees. Reportedly, close to half of the unique spike-specific TCRs recognized epitopes lying outside the regions that are mutated in the B.1.351 and B.1.1.7 variants. After two AZD1222 doses, spike-specific TCR breadth and depth were significantly higher than at day 0 and than in MenACWY recipients. Because no day 14 peak-response samples were available, repertoires were characterized only after the peak T cell response. Participants were mostly white British and included more females than males, and it was suggested by the authors that clonal diversity may have been underestimated. The vaccine-associated CD4 TCRs covered the entire spike protein, and the dominant responses fell in regions 160-218 and 743-854. In the small 56-69-year group, the increase in depth fell short of significance, most likely because of low power.

The CDR3 contains 15 residues, cysteine and phenylalanine counted. Of the read, only the CDR3 DNA is kept; its 45 bases are in frame from base 1. V ends up 5 bases short and J 8 bases short, with an unmatched junction base count of 14. From a lookup of the germline V gene, CDR1 and CDR2 are SGHRS and YFSETQ. The CDR3 regions of human TCRbeta chains were subjected to immunosequencing. The source study handled its data this way. TCRs in the repertoires were compared against a reference library of SARS-CoV-2-specific TCRs that had been generated with the MIRA antigen-specificity platform. Breadth meant the fraction of unique TCRs that were SARS-CoV-2-associated, whereas depth meant the fraction of total T cells that were SARS-CoV-2-associated. Using the MIRA data, each spike-specific TCR was assigned both to the spike region to which the TCR was reactive and to a CD4 or CD8 class. Log10-transformed breadth and depth values were compared by one-way ANOVA with Sidak's multiple comparisons tests. The immuneACCESS repertoire file appears here via TCRdb, limited to in-frame rearrangements. These files lack a portion of the clones; in checked studies, under half of the deficit traces to unresolved V genes, and the cause of the others is not known. V, J and clone size are taken as reported in that table, and D and trimming were inferred from the DNA itself. Recorded for this sample are tens of thousands of clones; around 86% of them occurred a single time. About 24% of the sample is in the top ten clones.

In the paper's terms, the time point label means: baseline before first vaccination. Vaccinee samples came from UK trials COV001 and COV002, including a single-blind randomized controlled phase 2/3 trial of AZD1222 (ChAdOx1 nCoV-19) in healthy adults. For TCRbeta chain sequencing, PBMC samples were collected from trial participants at day 0 and at day 28 after the second dose. Details on this clone: Its antigen is unknown. Per-base quality was not reported, and no clone a single base away is much larger than it.

The sequence is built from TRBV5-1 and TRBJ1-2, with 8 junctional bases fitting TRBD1. This receptor was obtained from an adult in good health. The sequenced sample was peripheral blood, obtained on day 0 of AZD1222 vaccination. This receptor has the CDR3 CASRPRQGIIQGYTF. The nucleotide sequence reads TGCGCCAGCAGACCGAGACAGGGGATCATTCAGGGCTACACCTTC.